This is a list of T cell receptor beta chains from one sample in a study of identical twins. Using its own MiXCR run on the 5' RACE reads, TCRdb lists one record per CDR3 protein. The sample has approximately 470,000 distinct CDR3 sequences, approximately 15% seen once. The sample also formed part of further work on yellow fever vaccine responses in identical twins.

The sample comprised CD4+ T cells sorted from blood. These TCRs come from a woman aged 18-29 years in good health. CDR3s include the opening cysteine and the closing phenylalanine or tryptophan. The D gene is left open where the match is weak. The size entry is marked missing in some rows and otherwise reads once, few, many or a size class.

NA	TRBD1	TRBV24-1	TRBJ1-2	CATSDPIPGGSGYTF	TGTGCCACCAGTGATCCGATTCCAGGGGGCTCTGGCTACACCTTC
many	NA	TRBV2	TRBJ2-1	CASSEGRGLEQFF	TGTGCCAGCAGTGAAGGTCGGGGGCTTGAGCAGTTCTTC
few	NA	TRBV5-6	TRBJ2-1	CASAFAGPYNEQFF	TGTGCCAGCGCATTTGCGGGGCCCTACAATGAGCAGTTCTTC
few	TRBD2	TRBV7-2	TRBJ2-3	CASGRYTDTQYF	TGTGCTAGCGGGAGGTACACAGATACGCAGTATTTT
many	NA	TRBV12-3/TRBV12-4	TRBJ1-5	CATRSGVLQPQHF	TGTGCCACCCGTTCAGGGGTTTTACAGCCCCAGCATTTT
NA	NA	TRBV12-5	TRBJ2-3	CASGPGFADTQYF	TGTGCTAGTGGTCCGGGATTTGCAGATACGCAGTATTTT
NA	NA	TRBV11-2	TRBJ2-3	CASSLLTWARPDTQYF	TGTGCCAGCAGCTTATTAACTTGGGCCCGGCCAGATACGCAGTATTTT
NA	TRBD1	TRBV27	TRBJ1-5	CASSLRGQRAQPQHF	TGTGCCAGCAGTTTACGGGGACAGCGCGCTCAGCCCCAGCATTTT
NA	TRBD2	TRBV20-1	TRBJ2-1	CSAIGASGGGNEQFF	TGCAGTGCTATCGGAGCTAGCGGGGGGGGGAATGAGCAGTTCTTC
few	NA	TRBV28	TRBJ1-5	CASSPDPSSNQPQHF	TGTGCCAGCAGTCCCGACCCGTCCAGCAATCAGCCCCAGCATTTT
NA	NA	TRBV20-1	TRBJ2-7	CSALKSDSYEQYF	TGCAGTGCTCTCAAATCGGACAGCTACGAGCAGTACTTC
few	NA	TRBV12-3/TRBV12-4	TRBJ2-6	CASTRGGANVLTF	TGTGCCAGTACTCGGGGTGGGGCCAACGTCCTGACTTTC
few	TRBD2	TRBV5-1	TRBJ2-3	CASSLSPVGTSGSTDTQYF	TGCGCCAGCAGCTTGTCACCTGTAGGGACTAGCGGTAGCACAGATACGCAGTATTTT
NA	NA	TRBV24-1	TRBJ1-1	CATSGGASPEAFF	TGTGCCACATCGGGGGGCGCGAGCCCTGAAGCTTTCTTT
few	TRBD2	TRBV7-2	TRBJ2-7	CASSFEGSSGGSYEQYF	TGTGCCAGCAGCTTTGAAGGTTCCAGCGGGGGGTCCTACGAGCAGTACTTC
few	NA	TRBV24-1	TRBJ1-5	CATSSTGGENQPQHF	TGTGCCACCAGTTCAACGGGGGGCGAAAATCAGCCCCAGCATTTT
NA	NA	TRBV9	TRBJ2-3	CASSVERAGGTDTQYF	TGTGCCAGCAGCGTAGAAAGGGCTGGAGGTACAGATACGCAGTATTTT
NA	NA	TRBV5-5	TRBJ1-1	CASSFQEPEAFF	TGTGCCAGCAGCTTTCAGGAGCCTGAAGCTTTCTTT
few	NA	TRBV28	TRBJ2-5	CASSLNRGVGETQYF	TGTGCCAGCAGTTTAAATAGGGGGGTGGGAGAGACCCAGTACTTC
NA	NA	TRBV20-1	TRBJ2-3	CSARAERTDTQYF	TGCAGTGCTAGGGCGGAACGCACAGATACGCAGTATTTT
many	NA	TRBV6-4	TRBJ1-5	CASSDSFGYNQPQHF	TGTGCCAGCAGTGACTCCTTCGGATACAATCAGCCCCAGCATTTT
NA	NA	TRBV19	TRBJ2-3	CASSIRSIGTDTQYF	TGTGCCAGTAGTATTCGTAGCATCGGCACAGATACGCAGTATTTT
many	NA	TRBV5-1	TRBJ2-1	CASSFVGDNEQFF	TGCGCCAGCAGCTTCGTCGGGGACAATGAGCAGTTCTTC
few	TRBD1	TRBV7-3	TRBJ2-2	CASSTGGLSNTGELFF	TGTGCCAGCAGCACAGGGGGCCTATCGAACACCGGGGAGCTGTTTTTT
many	NA	TRBV12-3/TRBV12-4	TRBJ1-1	CASSITGTGTVKGAFF	TGTGCCAGCAGTATAACCGGAACCGGGACCGTAAAGGGGGCTTTCTTT
few	TRBD1	TRBV7-2	TRBJ1-6	CASSIRDRVSPLHF	TGTGCCAGCAGCATCCGGGACAGGGTGTCACCCCTCCACTTT
few	TRBD2	TRBV3-1	TRBJ2-2	CASRRGLAGDKGGELFF	TGTGCCAGCAGACGGGGACTAGCGGGAGATAAAGGCGGGGAGCTGTTTTTT
few	NA	TRBV5-6	TRBJ2-7	CASSLALGLGISYEQYF	TGTGCCAGCAGCTTGGCCTTGGGTCTGGGGATTTCCTACGAGCAGTACTTC
many	NA	TRBV5-1	TRBJ2-2	CASSLGGANTGELFF	TGCGCCAGCAGCTTGGGCGGGGCGAACACCGGGGAGCTGTTTTTT
NA	NA	TRBV30	TRBJ2-7	CACTGPTPYEQYF	TGTGCCTGTACAGGGCCTACCCCCTACGAGCAGTACTTC
few	NA	TRBV10-2	TRBJ2-7	CATAEGGAEQYF	TGCGCCACCGCAGAGGGGGGGGCCGAGCAGTACTTC
NA	TRBD2	TRBV7-9	TRBJ2-1	CASKISGRGDEQFF	TGTGCCAGCAAAATCAGCGGGAGGGGGGATGAGCAGTTCTTC
NA	NA	TRBV6-2/TRBV6-3	TRBJ1-5	CASSYGGANNQPQHF	TGTGCCAGCAGTTACGGGGGGGCGAACAATCAGCCCCAGCATTTT
few	NA	TRBV30	TRBJ1-2	CACRQGGSYGYTF	TGTGCCTGCCGGCAAGGGGGTAGCTATGGCTACACCTTC
many	TRBD1	TRBV10-2	TRBJ1-2	CASSGQGNYGYTF	TGCGCCAGCAGTGGACAGGGGAACTATGGCTACACCTTC
NA	TRBD2	TRBV6-1	TRBJ2-1	CASSERGYGEQFF	TGTGCCAGCAGTGAGCGGGGGTATGGTGAGCAGTTCTTC
few	NA	TRBV6-1	TRBJ1-2	CASRKPLGSHGYTF	TGTGCCAGCAGAAAACCGCTGGGCAGCCATGGCTACACCTTC
few	NA	TRBV3-1	TRBJ1-1	CASSQPGANTEAFF	TGTGCCAGCAGCCAACCAGGGGCGAACACTGAAGCTTTCTTT
NA	NA	TRBV15	TRBJ1-6	CATSRQSVDNSPLHF	TGTGCCACCAGCAGACAGTCGGTTGATAATTCACCCCTCCACTTT
NA	NA	TRBV11-3	TRBJ2-7	CASSPGRGMYEQYF	TGTGCCAGCAGCCCCGGACGGGGAATGTACGAGCAGTACTTC
NA	TRBD1	TRBV20-1	TRBJ1-1	CSAAGTGPNTEAFF	TGCAGTGCTGCCGGGACAGGACCGAACACTGAAGCTTTCTTT
few	NA	TRBV20-1	TRBJ2-2	CSARVLQGAGELFF	TGCAGTGCTAGAGTTCTGCAGGGTGCCGGGGAGCTGTTTTTT
NA	NA	TRBV12-3/TRBV12-4	TRBJ2-1	CASSLGTGGRENEQFF	NA
NA	TRBD1	TRBV6-1	TRBJ2-5	CASSTRDRKETQYF	TGTGCCAGCAGTACCAGGGACAGAAAAGAGACCCAGTACTTC
few	TRBD2	TRBV7-2	TRBJ2-7	CASSPQLAGGPREQYF	TGTGCCAGCAGCCCACAACTAGCGGGGGGGCCCAGAGAGCAGTACTTC
few	NA	TRBV5-1	TRBJ1-2	CASSDGSGLYGYTF	TGCGCCAGCAGCGACGGTTCAGGCCTCTATGGCTACACCTTC
few	NA	TRBV2	TRBJ2-7	CASKEFLEQYF	TGTGCCAGCAAAGAATTTCTGGAGCAGTACTTC
NA	NA	TRBV7-2	TRBJ1-1	CASSPSTNTEAFF	TGTGCCAGCAGCCCGAGCACAAACACTGAAGCTTTCTTT
few	NA	TRBV15	TRBJ1-4	CATSRDRGRSNEKLFF	TGTGCCACCAGCAGAGATCGCGGCCGCTCTAATGAAAAACTGTTTTTT
NA	NA	TRBV7-2	TRBJ1-1	CASSLVDHGGTEAFF	TGTGCCAGCAGCTTAGTAGACCACGGGGGCACTGAAGCTTTCTTT
few	NA	TRBV6-2/TRBV6-3	TRBJ1-6	CASGFEAGSPLHF	TGTGCCAGCGGCTTCGAGGCAGGATCACCCCTCCACTTT
NA	TRBD1	TRBV5-5	TRBJ2-2	CASRRTGPSTGELFF	TGTGCCAGCAGGAGGACAGGGCCCAGCACCGGGGAGCTGTTTTTT